The TCR beta chain described here comes from a study of blood T cell repertoires in COVID-19. This clone came up a few times. Trimming took 2 bases from V and 0 from J, leaving 11 bases between them. CDR3 length: 17 amino acids. The V gene's germline CDR1 is KGHSH and CDR2 LQKENI. The authors' processing: Reference gene primer amplification gave nucleated cell count estimates. Only in-frame clones appear in the TCRdb table, and some are missing; sequencing was by immunoSEQ multiplex PCR. V and J calls plus clone size are reproduced from that table; the DNA served to infer D and trimming. The table has some 250,000 clones, more than 85% seen once.

The sequenced material came from peripheral blood. This sequence was found in a woman in her sixties or seventies with active or convalescent COVID-19. This chain connects TRBV18 to TRBJ1-6; unclear D gene. The DNA of the CDR3 is TGTGCCAGCTCACCAATGGGCAGTCCCTCCTATAATTCACCCCTCCACTTT. Translated: CASSPMGSPSYNSPLHF.